A selection of T cell receptor beta chains follows, all from one sample in a study of blood T cell repertoires in COVID-19. Some clones are missing from TCRdb's copy, which holds only in-frame ones; the method was immunoSEQ multiplex PCR. Altogether about 75,000 clones are present, 87% being singletons, with the ten largest covering 5% to 8%. The sequenced sample consisted of peripheral blood. The receptors were sampled from a woman between 45 and 60 years old with acute or convalescent COVID-19. Both conserved end residues are part of each CDR3. The order of the fields is CDR3 protein, CDR3 DNA, D gene, clone size, J gene, V gene. D genes are given only for firm matches. Only part of the rows carry a size: once, few, many, or a class if the clone is expanded.

CDR3: CASSQDHSGRGEQYF
DNA: TGTGCCAGCAGCCAAGATCATAGCGGGAGGGGGGAGCAGTACTTC
D: TRBD2
size: .
J: TRBJ2-7
V: TRBV4-2

CDR3: CASSLAGEMNTEAFF
DNA: TGTGCCAGCAGCTTAGCTGGGGAGATGAACACTGAAGCTTTCTTT
D: .
size: .
J: TRBJ1-1
V: TRBV7-8

CDR3: CASSLRNSGNTIYF
DNA: TGTGCCAGCAGCTTACGCAACTCCGGAAACACCATATATTTT
D: .
size: .
J: TRBJ1-3
V: TRBV28

CDR3: CASSLNGASGITDTQYF
DNA: TGCGCCAGCAGCCTAAATGGGGCTAGCGGGATCACAGATACGCAGTATTTT
D: TRBD2
size: .
J: TRBJ2-3
V: TRBV5-1

CDR3: CASGSRNEQFF
DNA: TGTGCCAGCGGGAGTCGGAATGAGCAGTTCTTC
D: .
size: .
J: TRBJ2-1
V: TRBV28

CDR3: CASGGPTGILDEQYF
DNA: TGTGCCAGCGGCGGCCCGACAGGGATCTTGGACGAGCAGTACTTC
D: TRBD1
size: .
J: TRBJ2-7
V: TRBV6-4

CDR3: CASSEIRPGSNQPQHF
DNA: TGTGCCAGCAGTGAAATCCGTCCAGGGTCAAATCAGCCCCAGCATTTT
D: .
size: .
J: TRBJ1-5
V: TRBV2

CDR3: CASRGTGGSEAFF
DNA: TGTGCCAGCAGGGGGACAGGGGGATCTGAAGCTTTCTTT
D: TRBD1
size: .
J: TRBJ1-1
V: TRBV6-5

CDR3: CASSVAPDRTGNYGYTF
DNA: TGTGCCAGCAGCGTAGCCCCGGACAGGACAGGGAACTATGGCTACACCTTC
D: TRBD1
size: .
J: TRBJ1-2
V: TRBV9

CDR3: CASSLLAGGYQYF
DNA: TGCGCCAGCAGTTTACTAGCGGGAGGATACCAGTACTTC
D: TRBD2
size: .
J: TRBJ2-5
V: TRBV5-1

CDR3: CASSLGGGAGTF
DNA: TGTGCCAGCAGCCTAGGGGGAGGGGCCGGGACTTTC
D: .
size: few
J: TRBJ2-6
V: TRBV7-2

CDR3: CASSLARGTNEKLFF
DNA: TGCGCCAGCAGCTTGGCCAGGGGTACTAATGAAAAACTGTTTTTT
D: .
size: .
J: TRBJ1-4
V: TRBV5-1

CDR3: CASSESEIRGEQFF
DNA: TGTGCCAGCAGTGAATCGGAGATTCGCGGTGAGCAGTTCTTC
D: .
size: once
J: TRBJ2-1
V: TRBV6-1

CDR3: CASSRGLASETQYF
DNA: TGTGCCAGCAGCCGGGGACTAGCTAGTGAGACCCAGTACTTC
D: TRBD2
size: .
J: TRBJ2-5
V: TRBV5-6

CDR3: CASSLQANTEAFF
DNA: TGTGCCAGCAGTTTACAGGCGAACACTGAAGCTTTCTTT
D: .
size: .
J: TRBJ1-1
V: TRBV27

CDR3: CASSLTRNEKLFF
DNA: TGTGCCAGCAGTTTAACCAGGAATGAAAAACTGTTTTTT
D: .
size: once
J: TRBJ1-4
V: TRBV12-3/TRBV12-4

CDR3: CASSQGGSGRYYNEQFF
DNA: TGTGCCAGCAGCCAAGGGGGTAGCGGGAGGTATTACAATGAGCAGTTCTTC
D: TRBD2
size: .
J: TRBJ2-1
V: TRBV3-1/TRBV3-2

CDR3: CASSLAGGPDEQYF
DNA: TGTGCCAGCAGTCTAGCGGGAGGGCCGGACGAGCAGTACTTC
D: TRBD2
size: .
J: TRBJ2-7
V: TRBV7-9

CDR3: CASANQPGNYGYTF
DNA: TGCGCCAGCGCTAACCAACCAGGGAACTATGGCTACACCTTC
D: .
size: .
J: TRBJ1-2
V: TRBV5-1

CDR3: CASTSTGTYNEQFF
DNA: TGTGCCAGTACCTCAACAGGTACCTACAATGAGCAGTTCTTC
D: .
size: .
J: TRBJ2-1
V: TRBV19

CDR3: CASSDRTTIYNEQFF
DNA: TGTGCCAGCAGTGACCGAACGACTATCTACAATGAGCAGTTCTTC
D: .
size: .
J: TRBJ2-1
V: TRBV2

CDR3: CASSPPRGQGGNIQYF
DNA: TGTGCCAGCAGCCCTCCTCGAGGACAGGGGGGCAACATTCAGTACTTC
D: TRBD1
size: .
J: TRBJ2-4
V: TRBV3-1/TRBV3-2